The next 9 T cell receptor beta chains were all read from a single sample in a study of shared clonotypes between healthy human individuals. The protocol was immunoSEQ multiplex PCR, while the TCRdb copy is restricted to in-frame clones and leaves out a portion. The sample yields some 650,000 clones, roughly 97% seen once. The sample taken for sequencing was naive CD4+ T cells sorted from blood. Subset denoted: CD45RA+ positively selected. Every receptor here comes from a woman in her 30s in good health.

The rearrangement uses TRBV5-6 and TRBJ2-7; 12 nucleotides align to TRBD2. Trimming took 4 bases from V and 2 from J; bases not matched to a gene: 4. Germline V CDR1 and CDR2: SGHDT, YYEEEE. This CDR3 spans 15 amino acids. The CDR3, as DNA: TGTGCCAGCAGCCTGACTAGCGGGAGTCCCTACGAGCAGTACTTC. It codes for CASSLTSGSPYEQYF.

The rearrangement uses TRBV19 and TRBJ2-7, with 7 bases that match TRBD1. Losses at the gene ends were 5 bases for V and 6 bases for J; bases not matched to a gene: 16. The length of the CDR3 is 16 residues. Per the germline V gene, CDR1 is LNHDA and CDR2 is SQIVND (reference sequence). CDR3 protein: CASSSIDSTGLGEQYF. Written as DNA, the CDR3 is TGTGCCAGTAGTTCGATAGACTCGACAGGGCTCGGCGAGCAGTACTTC.

This clone was found once. CDR3 protein: CASTKTRTVNEQFF. Here the CDR3 DNA reads TGTGCCAGCACCAAAACAAGGACAGTAAATGAGCAGTTCTTC. J is TRBJ2-1 and V is TRBV11-2, with D tentatively TRBD1 (6 bases). Germline V lookup: CDR1 SGHAT, CDR2 FQNNGV. V lost 7 bases and J lost 7, with 17 bases in between. The CDR3 spans 14 residues.

V usage is TRBV7-9 and J usage is TRBJ2-4; 7 bases align to TRBD2. Trimming cost V 5 bases and J 0 bases; bases outside gene matches: 16. This CDR3 is 19 amino acids long. Germline V gene lookup returns CDR1 SEHNR and CDR2 FQNEAQ (reference sequence). CDR3 protein: CASSAPRAGAVLAKNIQYF. In DNA form, the CDR3 reads TGTGCCAGCAGCGCACCTAGGGCGGGAGCAGTCCTAGCCAAAAACATTCAGTACTTC.

The genes are TRBV27 and TRBJ2-1; a possible D gene is TRBD2 (6 bases). Trimming removed 2 bases from V and 0 bases from J, with 14 bases in between. This CDR3 contains 17 residues. The germline V gene encodes CDR1 MNHEY and CDR2 SMNVEV (reference sequence). CDR3 sequence: CASSLRLADNSYNEQFF. CDR3 bases: TGTGCCAGCAGTTTACGATTAGCGGATAACTCCTACAATGAGCAGTTCTTC.

This clone was picked up one time. The chain links TRBV28 to TRBJ2-5; 9 bases agree with TRBD2. The tail of the sequence fits TRBJ2-7 better, so the J call may be wrong. This CDR3 has 16 residues. Germline V CDR1 and CDR2: MDHEN, SYDVKM. The CDR3 DNA follows: TGTGCCAGCAGTTTAGATCCGGGCGGGAGGGCCCACGAGCAGTACTTC. It is translated as CASSLDPGGRAHEQYF.

The chain has TRBV18 and TRBJ2-1; the D gene could be TRBD1 or TRBD2 (5 bases each). The V gene lost 6 bases and the J gene lost 4 bases, with 16 bases spanning the gap. Per germline, CDR1 KGHSH and CDR2 LQKENI. The CDR3 is made up of 15 amino acids. CDR3 region: CASSPRDGPYNEQFF. As DNA, the CDR3 is TGTGCCAGCTCTCCCCGGGACGGACCGTACAATGAGCAGTTCTTC.

The chain recombines TRBV28 with TRBJ1-5; 9 bases fit TRBD1. The CDR3 is 16 amino acids. CDR1 and CDR2 from the germline V gene are MDHEN and SYDVKM. Trimming took 0 bases from V and 6 from J; bases not matched to a gene: 6. CDR3 sequence: CASSLWDRGLGQPQHF. CDR3 in DNA: TGTGCCAGCAGTTTATGGGACAGGGGATTGGGTCAGCCCCAGCATTTT.

This chain links TRBV30 with TRBJ1-6; unclear D gene. V was clipped by 3 bases and J by 2 bases, with 11 bases between them. Germline CDR1 and CDR2: GTSNPN and SVGIG (reference sequence). The CDR3 length is 15 residues. This CDR3 is CAWSRMWPYNSPLHF. CDR3 DNA: TGTGCCTGGAGCAGAATGTGGCCCTATAATTCACCCCTCCACTTT.